The T cell receptor beta chain described here comes from a study of blood T cell repertoires in COVID-19. In the study overall: Sites across the United States, Italy and Spain contributed samples from acute and convalescent COVID-19. PBMCs, B-cell-depleted T cells, or T cells were the source of the cDNA or gDNA that made up the material.

Unmatched junction bases numbered 5, after V lost 0 bases and J lost 2 bases. The CDR3 runs 16 residues. The germline V gene encodes CDR1 ENHRY and CDR2 SYGVKD. In the original analysis: By means of reference gene primer amplification, nucleated cell counts were estimated. The method was immunoSEQ multiplex PCR; TCRdb's version includes in-frame clones alone and lacks a portion of them. That table is the source of V, J and clone size, and D and trimming were worked out from the DNA. The sample holds tens of thousands of clones; roughly 80% are singletons and the top ten take approximately 5%. This chain joins TRBV10-3 and TRBJ2-3; 7 bases map to TRBD2. The sequencing sample was made of peripheral blood. The source of this sequence is a middle-aged man with active COVID-19. The CDR3 here is CAISESGLAATDTQYF. CDR3 nucleotide sequence: TGTGCCATCAGTGAGTCAGGCCTAGCGGCCACAGATACGCAGTATTTT.